This T cell receptor beta chain was recorded in a study of blood T cell repertoires in COVID-19. Turning to the study itself: Samples came from the United States, Italy and Spain, spanning acute and convalescent COVID-19. The cDNA or gDNA used as material had been derived from T cells, B-cell-depleted T cells, or PBMCs.

It was during active infection that Seattle patients were enrolled and then longitudinally followed. TCRdb's table, derived via immunoSEQ multiplex PCR, lists solely in-frame clones and lacks some. The sample yields fewer than 350,000 clones, 90% seen once. From germline, CDR1 is GTSNPN and CDR2 SVGIG (reference sequence). CDR3 length: 13 residues. The J segment lost 2 bases and the V segment lost 2 bases, leaving 3 bases of the junction unmatched. This clone turned up a few times. This chain links TRBV30 with TRBJ2-7; 7 positions match TRBD1. The sequencing sample was made of peripheral blood. This clonotype originated in a woman in her twenties or thirties with COVID-19, enrolled during active disease. DNA for the CDR3: TGTGCCTGGAGTCGACAGGGCCCCTACGAGCAGTACTTC. Translating gives CAWSRQGPYEQYF. The complete variable domain, with remaining parts taken from reference TRBV30 and TRBJ2-7, reads SQTIHQWPATLVQPVGSPLSLECTVEGTSNPNLYWYRQAAGRGLQLLFYSVGIGQISSEVPQNLSASRPQDRQFILSSKKLLLSDSGFYLCAWSRQGPYEQYFGPGTRLTVT.